Below, 31 T cell receptor beta chains from the same sample are listed, as sequenced in a study of esophageal squamous cell carcinoma under preoperative chemotherapy. One entry per CDR3 protein, called by TCRdb with MiXCR from the PCR reads. This table holds around 34,000 distinct CDR3 sequences, 40% to 65% found once. Time point meaning: after preoperative PTX-NDP chemotherapy. This specimen was acquired from a patient given preoperative chemotherapy. The receptors shown here come from a human donor with esophageal squamous cell carcinoma. The donor label of this sample is uncertain.

This chain joins TRBV7-2 and TRBJ2-4; the D gene is possibly TRBD1 (6 bases). The CDR3 contains 15 residues. V lost 8 bases to trimming and J lost 12 bases, with 26 bases between them. CDR1 is SGHTA, CDR2 FQGNSA, per germline. Here the CDR3 DNA reads TGTGCCAGCGTCATCGCGGCAGGGGCCATAAATACTCAGTACTTC. Translating it yields CASVIAAGAINTQYF.

V and J are TRBV6-5 and TRBJ2-1; the match to TRBD2 covers 13 bases. V was pared by 1 base and J by 4 bases, with 4 bases of the junction left unmatched. Germline CDR1 and CDR2: MNHEY and SVGAGI. This CDR3 has 17 amino acids. Written as DNA, the CDR3 is TGTGCCAGCAGTTACTTCCCGGGACTAGCGGGGTACAATGAGCAGTTCTTC. Encoded protein: CASSYFPGLAGYNEQFF.

By sample fraction, this clonotype is medium-sized. The CDR3 loop reads CASSLLSGGTYNEQFF. CDR3 nucleotides: TGTGCCAGCAGCTTGCTAAGCGGGGGAACCTACAATGAGCAGTTCTTC. The genes are TRBV7-2 and TRBJ2-1, with 8 bases aligning to TRBD2. CDR3 length: 16 residues. In germline, CDR1 is SGHTA, CDR2 FQGNSA. The trim removed 3 bases at V and 2 bases at J, leaving 6 bases unmatched.

Many counts were recorded for this clonotype. Just one base apart from a much larger clone, this may be a read error. The chain joins TRBV7-8 to TRBJ2-5; 7 bases are a match to TRBD2. The V and J ends lost 5 bases and 11 bases, in that order; junction bases with no gene match: 23. The germline CDR1 and CDR2 sequences are SGHVS and FQNEAQ. This CDR3 region has 17 residues. CDR3 sequence: CASSLLLGTKSGNEQYF. The CDR3 DNA reads as TGTGCCAGCAGCCTTCTTCTCGGGACTAAGTCTGGCAATGAGCAGTACTTC.

The chain recombines TRBV5-1 with TRBJ2-1, with 9 bases aligning to TRBD2. Germline loops: CDR1 SGHRS, CDR2 YFSETQ. Trimming took 0 bases from V and 6 from J; bases not matched to a gene: 7. The CDR3 sequence is 16 residues long. The CDR3 bases are TGCGCCAGCAGCTTGGGGGGGGCGGGGGGGCCCAATGAGCAGTTCTTC. The encoded protein is CASSLGGAGGPNEQFF.

The gene calls are TRBV12-3 or TRBV12-4 and TRBJ2-4; D is perhaps TRBD2 (6 bases). CDR3 length equals 15 residues. Trimming pared 8 bases from V and 13 bases from J, leaving 27 bases between. The CDR3 DNA reads as TGTGCCAGCGGCTCGGGGGTTAGGGCCACAGACACGCAGTACTTC. This gives the protein CASGSGVRATDTQYF.

The rearrangement links TRBV7-3 to TRBJ2-2; D remains unclear. Trimming removed 1 base at V and 3 bases at J, with 3 bases between. This CDR3 is 13 amino acids long. Per germline, CDR1 SGHTA and CDR2 FQGTGA. The CDR3 loop reads CASSLRYTGELFF. The CDR3 nucleotides are TGTGCCAGCAGCTTAAGATACACCGGGGAGCTGTTTTTT.

This clonotype was observed a few times. The chain has TRBV7-3 and TRBJ2-2; D call uncertain. Germline assignment: CDR1 SGHTA and CDR2 FQGTGA. The V and J ends lost 5 bases and 4 bases respectively, with 17 bases between them. The CDR3 sequence is 16 residues long. CDR3 sequence reads: CASSPAGAASTGELFF. The DNA of the CDR3 is TGTGCCAGCAGCCCGGCCGGTGCAGCATCCACCGGGGAGCTGTTTTTT.

This clonotype was detected many times. The chain combines TRBV7-6 with TRBJ1-1; TRBD1 is a possible D gene (6 bases). This CDR3 spans 13 amino acids. Germline V gene sequence: CDR1 SGHVS, CDR2 FNYEAQ. Trimming removed 1 base at V and 4 bases at J, with 7 bases between. In nucleotides, the CDR3 is TGTGCCAGCAGCTTAGGAGGGGGCACTGAAGCTTTCTTT. Translation gives CASSLGGGTEAFF.

The rearrangement uses TRBV11-3 and TRBJ2-4; maybe TRBD1 (6 bases). The V end lost 4 bases, the J end lost 0 bases, and 19 bases lay between the germline ends. Germline V gene data show CDR1 as SGHNT and CDR2 as YENEEA. The CDR3 sequence is 18 residues long. CDR3 region: CASSSLDRWDLAKNIQYF. The CDR3 coding sequence is TGTGCCAGCAGCTCCCTCGACAGGTGGGATCTAGCCAAAAACATTCAGTACTTC.

This clonotype was found once. An end of the junction does not agree with germline; a read error may underlie this. The chain recombines TRBV7-6 with TRBJ2-3; 9 nucleotides align to TRBD2. This CDR3 is 14 amino acids long. Looked up from germline, CDR1 is SGHVS and CDR2 is FNYEAQ. The CDR3 is CGSRAGGSKDIQYF. DNA of the CDR3: TGCGGCAGCAGGGCGGGGGGGTCCAAAGATATTCAGTATTTT.

This clonotype appeared once. The CDR3 sequence: CASSPGLGIQFF. The CDR3 coding sequence is TGTGCCAGCAGCCCGGGCCTAGGCATTCAGTTCTTC. The genes are TRBV12-3 or TRBV12-4 and TRBJ2-1; D is undetermined. V was pared by 6 bases and J by 13 bases, with 16 bases between. The CDR3 totals 12 residues.

There are many counts of this clonotype. The rearrangement uses TRBV11-2 and TRBJ2-3; TRBD2 might be the D (6 bases). Trimming took 5 bases from V and 1 from J, leaving 16 bases between them. Looked up from germline, CDR1 is SGHAT and CDR2 is FQNNGV. CDR3 size: 16 residues. For the CDR3, the DNA is TGTGCCAGCAGCATTCCCGCGGGGACCGGCACAGATACGCAGTATTTT. It encodes CASSIPAGTGTDTQYF.

The chain links TRBV10-1 to TRBJ2-1; D gene uncertain. CDR3 length: 11 amino acids. CDR1 and CDR2 (germline): WNHNN, SYGVQD (reference sequence). Trimming took off 4 bases at V and 4 bases at J, with 2 bases between the two ends. The CDR3 DNA reads as TGCGCCAGCAGTGGTTACAATGAGCAGTTCTTC. Protein sequence: CASSGYNEQFF.

The chain employs TRBV6-8 and TRBJ2-3; TRBD2 might be the D (6 bases). The DNA matches TRBJ2-7 better at its end, which makes the J call doubtful. This CDR3 spans 14 amino acids. The germline gives CDR1 MNHGY, CDR2 SAAAGT. As DNA, the CDR3 is TGTGCCAGCAGGGCGGGGCTAGCCGTCGACACGCAGTACTTC. Protein product: CASRAGLAVDTQYF.

The rearrangement uses TRBV7-6 and TRBJ2-5; D might be TRBD1 or TRBD2, each matching 6 bases. Germline V gene data show CDR1 as SGHVS and CDR2 as FNYEAQ. The CDR3 has 14 residues. CDR3 sequence: CARLGGRDTETQYF. As DNA, the CDR3 is TGTGCGAGGCTCGGGGGCCGTGACACAGAGACCCAGTACTTC.

This clonotype was detected only a few times. The chain links TRBV7-2 to TRBJ2-1, with 11 bases aligning to TRBD2. The end of the DNA fits TRBJ2-7 better, so the J call may be wrong. Germline assignment: CDR1 SGHTA and CDR2 FQGNSA. The CDR3 loop spans 15 amino acids. CDR3 nucleotides: TGTGCCAGCAGCTTATTAGCGGGAGGGCCGCGGGAGCAGTACTTC. Its protein is CASSLLAGGPREQYF.

With regard to this clonotype: The junction and the germline gene differ at one end; a read error may be behind it. This chain connects TRBV11-3 to TRBJ2-4, with D perhaps given as TRBD1 or TRBD2 (5 bases each). This CDR3 spans 16 amino acids. Germline V lookup: CDR1 SGHNT, CDR2 YENEEA. CDR3 amino acids: CASSLSGLGATDTQYF. The CDR3 DNA is TGTGCGAGCAGCCTCTCGGGGCTGGGAGCCACAGACACGCAGTACTTC.

This clonotype was seen many times. This rearrangement joins TRBV7-2 to TRBJ2-4, with 10 bases matching TRBD1. This CDR3 spans 19 amino acids. V shed 4 bases and J 0 bases; nucleotides not matched to a gene: 12. Germline V lookup: CDR1 SGHTA, CDR2 FQGNSA. The DNA of the CDR3 is TGTGCCAGCAGCTCACCGGGACAGGGGAAATCTCGAGCCAAAAACATTCAGTACTTC. Translating it yields CASSSPGQGKSRAKNIQYF.

The J gene is TRBJ2-1, the V gene TRBV7-9, with a tentative D call TRBD1 (5 bases). The DNA end lines up better with TRBJ2-5; the J call may be wrong. Germline V gives CDR1 SEHNR, CDR2 FQNEAQ (reference sequence). This CDR3 contains 12 residues. The DNA of the CDR3 is TGTGCCAGCAGGGGGCGCGAAGAGACCCAGTACTTC. Translated: CASRGREETQYF.

The chain uses TRBV7-2 and TRBJ2-3; D may be TRBD2 (6 bases). The J call is uncertain, as TRBJ2-4 better fits the DNA end. There are 17 residues in the CDR3. The germline V gene encodes CDR1 SGHTA and CDR2 FQGNSA. The chain's CDR3 is CAMSLVSGRGGTDIQYF. CDR3 nucleotides: TGTGCCATGAGCTTAGTCTCGGGGCGGGGAGGCACAGATATTCAGTACTTC.

The J gene is TRBJ2-5, the V gene TRBV5-1; 9 bases match TRBD1. The V gene's germline CDR1 is SGHRS and CDR2 YFSETQ. This CDR3 comprises 16 residues. V was pared by 1 base and J by 11 bases, with 15 bases of the junction left unmatched. CDR3 sequence reads: CASSLKRDRDYNEQYF. The CDR3 DNA reads as TGCGCCAGCAGCTTGAAAAGGGACAGGGATTACAATGAGCAGTACTTC. Based on the CDR3 plus reference TRBV5-1 and TRBJ2-5, the full variable domain is KAGVTQTPRYLIKTRGQQVTLSCSPISGHRSVSWYQQTPGQGLQFLFEYFSETQRNKGNFPGRFSGRQFSNSRSEMNVSTLELGDSALYLCASSLKRDRDYNEQYFGPGTRLLVL.

The V call is TRBV6-2 or TRBV6-3, the J call TRBJ2-1, with 8 bases lining up with TRBD1. This CDR3 has 18 residues. Losses at the gene ends were 4 bases for V and 0 bases for J; bases not matched to a gene: 11. CDR1 and CDR2 from the germline V gene are MNHEY and SVGEGT. The CDR3 bases are TGTGCCAGCAGTTTCGACCGAACAGGGGGGAGCTCCTACAATGAGCAGTTCTTC. This sequence encodes CASSFDRTGGSSYNEQFF.

Here the CDR3 reads CASSPNKEKLFF. For the CDR3, the DNA is TGTGCCAGCTCACCTAACAAGGAAAAACTGTTTTTT. The J gene is TRBJ1-4, the V gene TRBV18, with D uncertain. V was trimmed by 3 bases and J by 8 bases, leaving 7 bases between them. The V gene's germline CDR1 is KGHSH and CDR2 LQKENI. This CDR3 region has 12 residues. The full variable domain, completed using reference TRBV18 and TRBJ1-4, is NAGVMQNPRHLVRRRGQEARLRCSPMKGHSHVYWYRQLPEEGLKFMVYLQKENIIDESGMPKERFSAEFPKEGPSILRIQQVVRGDSAAYFCASSPNKEKLFFGSGTQLSVL.

On this clonotype itself: A read error may produce the germline difference seen at one junction end. This chain uses TRBV12-3 or TRBV12-4 with TRBJ2-3; TRBD2 agrees at 8 bases. The CDR3 covers 16 residues. The CDR3, as DNA: TGTGCCAGCAGTACTTCTAGGCGGGGGGCCAAAGATACGCAGTACTTT. This translates into CASSTSRRGAKDTQYF.

This clonotype was observed many times. The chain couples TRBV19 to TRBJ2-6; D is uncertain. Trimming left V 4 bases short and J 0 bases short, with 16 bases between. The CDR3 consists of 18 residues. The germline CDR1 and CDR2 sequences are LNHDA and SQIVND (reference sequence). The CDR3 region is CASSTDISGTSGANVLTF. The DNA of the CDR3 is TGTGCCAGTAGTACTGACATTAGTGGTACCTCTGGGGCCAACGTCCTGACTTTC.

The rearrangement joins TRBV6-2 or TRBV6-3 to TRBJ2-2; no clear D. The CDR3 runs 12 residues. Germline loops: CDR1 MNHEY, CDR2 SVGEGT. Trimming removed 9 bases from V and 1 base from J, with 6 bases in between. CDR3 amino acids: CASAGNTGELFF. The CDR3 DNA reads as TGTGCCAGTGCCGGGAACACCGGGGAGCTGTTTTTT.

This clonotype was seen many times. This chain links TRBV18 with TRBJ2-5; a possible D gene is TRBD2 (6 bases). V lost 2 bases to trimming and J lost 4 bases, with 8 bases between them. This CDR3 has 13 amino acids. Per germline, CDR1 KGHSH and CDR2 LQKENI. Here the CDR3 reads CASSPEEGETQYF. CDR3 bases: TGTGCCAGCTCACCAGAGGAGGGAGAGACCCAGTACTTC.

Ten or more counts support this clonotype. This chain links TRBV7-2 with TRBJ2-1; perhaps TRBD2 as D (6 bases). This CDR3 contains 15 residues. Germline lookup yields CDR1 SGHTA and CDR2 FQGNSA. The ends were cut back, 2 bases at V and 10 bases at J, with 18 bases in the middle. CDR3 in DNA: TGTGCCAGCAGCTTAATGGCTAGTGGGGCGGGGGAGCAGTTCTTC. Protein product: CASSLMASGAGEQFF.

Concerning this clonotype itself: Since the CDR3 does not end with the conserved phenylalanine or tryptophan, this likely comes from a read error. The DNA is omitted, as the CDR3 cannot be located on it reliably, and the CDR3 follows TCRdb's listing. The chain combines TRBV6-1 with TRBJ2-5. The CDR3 sequence runs 12 residues, both termini included. Germline V lookup: CDR1 MNHNS, CDR2 SASEGT. The CDR3 region is CASSRTRQSSHL.

This clonotype is labeled medium-sized (0.01 to 0.1%). The chain couples TRBV12-3 or TRBV12-4 to TRBJ2-5; D is perhaps TRBD1 or TRBD2 (6 bases each). The CDR3 length is 15 residues. The V and J ends lost 0 bases and 11 bases respectively, with 19 bases between them. The CDR3 protein is CASSLAGGFIGEQYF. The CDR3 DNA follows: TGTGCCAGCAGTTTAGCAGGGGGGTTTATTGGAGAGCAGTACTTC.